The T cell receptor beta chain described here comes from a study of cytomegalovirus exposure and HLA in healthy donors. Germline values: CDR1 MNHNS, CDR2 SASEGT. The CDR3 extends over 15 amino acids. The V end was cut by 2 bases, the J end by 6 bases, with 15 bases between. With 60 Vbeta and 13 Jbeta primers, the PCR was carried out. Sequencing used immunoSEQ multiplex PCR; TCRdb keeps in-frame clones, though not all of them. The sample gives around 170,000 clones, approximately 78% of which show up once; around 1.4% is in the top ten. Though probably carrying unrecorded immune exposures, donors were nominally healthy at sampling.

This sequence originates from a male donor in good health and CMV-seronegative. The source material was PBMCs. This rearrangement joins TRBV6-1 to TRBJ2-3; possibly TRBD2 for D (6 bases). CDR3 bases: TGTGCCAGCAGTGAACTCTCTTCAGGGAGGGATACGCAGTATTTT. The encoded protein is CASSELSSGRDTQYF.